These T cell receptor beta chains were read from a single sample in a study of blood T cell repertoires in COVID-19. Clones were sequenced by immunoSEQ multiplex PCR, and TCRdb holds only the in-frame ones, with some missing. This table has roughly 130,000 clones, 70% to 90% appearing once. Material: peripheral blood. The receptors were sampled from a woman aged 55-69 years with acute or convalescent COVID-19. Both conserved end residues are part of each CDR3. Fields, in order: J gene, D gene, clone size, V gene, CDR3 protein, CDR3 DNA. D genes are given only for firm matches. Expanded clones get a size class; other rows say once, few or many, or leave the size out.

TRBJ2-7 | TRBD1 | few | TRBV4-2 | CASSQEGGGEQYF | TGTGCCAGCAGCCAAGAAGGGGGCGGCGAGCAGTACTTC
TRBJ2-5 | - | - | TRBV7-8 | CASSLVSGGQETQYF | TGTGCCAGCAGCTTAGTTTCAGGAGGCCAAGAGACCCAGTACTTC
TRBJ1-1 | TRBD1 | - | TRBV7-3 | CASSSTGGANTEAFF | TGTGCCAGCAGCTCCACAGGGGGCGCGAACACTGAAGCTTTCTTT
TRBJ1-6 | - | - | TRBV3-1/TRBV3-2 | CASSYRGRGNSPLHF | TGTGCCAGCAGCTACCGGGGCAGGGGTAATTCACCCCTCCACTTT
TRBJ1-4 | TRBD1 | - | TRBV5-1 | CASSATGGAGEKLFF | TGCGCCAGCAGCGCTACAGGGGGCGCCGGTGAAAAACTGTTTTTT
TRBJ2-1 | - | - | TRBV24-1 | CATSDLAGEQFF | TGTGCCACCAGTGATTTGGCGGGTGAGCAGTTCTTC
TRBJ2-1 | TRBD2 | - | TRBV7-8 | CASSRSLANEQFF | TGTGCCAGCAGCCGCTCACTAGCGAATGAGCAGTTCTTC
TRBJ2-1 | TRBD2 | - | TRBV7-3 | CASSPVIAGVRGEQFF | TGTGCCAGCAGCCCCGTGATTGCGGGAGTGCGAGGTGAGCAGTTCTTC
TRBJ1-2 | TRBD1 | - | TRBV24-1 | CATSDWTGNGYTF | TGTGCCACCAGTGATTGGACAGGGAATGGCTACACCTTC
TRBJ2-7 | - | once | TRBV28 | CASSFGGTNYEQYF | TGTGCCAGCAGTTTCGGCGGGACCAACTACGAGCAGTACTTC
TRBJ1-3 | TRBD1 | - | TRBV3-1/TRBV3-2 | CASSQAGGVGNTIYF | TGTGCCAGCAGCCAAGCAGGGGGCGTCGGAAACACCATATATTTT